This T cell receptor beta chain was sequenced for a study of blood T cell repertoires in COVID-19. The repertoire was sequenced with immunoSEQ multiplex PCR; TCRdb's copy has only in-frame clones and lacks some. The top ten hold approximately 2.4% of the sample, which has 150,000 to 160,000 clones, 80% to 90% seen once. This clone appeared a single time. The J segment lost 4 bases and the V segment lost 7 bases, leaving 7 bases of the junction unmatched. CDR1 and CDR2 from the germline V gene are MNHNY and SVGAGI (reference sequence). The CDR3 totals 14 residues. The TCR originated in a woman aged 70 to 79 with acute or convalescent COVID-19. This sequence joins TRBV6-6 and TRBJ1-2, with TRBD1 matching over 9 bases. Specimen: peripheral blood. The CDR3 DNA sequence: TGTGCCAGCAAGGAGACAGGGGGGGCCTATGGCTACACCTTC. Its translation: CASKETGGAYGYTF.